The 17 T cell receptor beta chains presented below share a single source sample, sequenced in a study of beta chain features in type 1 diabetes. Study observations and caveats: Shortening of TCRB CDR3s, moderate but significant, appeared in all four CD4+ subsets of Type 1 diabetes patients.

All of the isolated RNA was reverse transcribed, so expressed TCRB transcripts were sequenced. Data came from immunoSEQ multiplex PCR; TCRdb stores just in-frame clones and leaves some out. The table lists around 100,000 clones, over 25% of them singletons, with 0.53% in the top ten. These receptors are not linked to any known antigen. Sample: central memory CD4+ T cells from blood. These receptors were collected from a woman younger than 35 with type 1 diabetes.

The chain recombines TRBV18 with TRBJ2-4; 7 nucleotides align to TRBD1. The CDR3 extends over 14 amino acids. Germline V gene data show CDR1 as KGHSH and CDR2 as LQKENI. V shed 3 bases and J 8 bases; nucleotides not matched to a gene: 7. CDR3 DNA sequence: TGTGCCAGCTCACCGCGCAGGGGGATGGACATTCAGTACTTC. This codes for CASSPRRGMDIQYF.

This chain uses TRBV7-2 with TRBJ1-1; D gene unclear. This CDR3 is 15 amino acids long. Deletions cut 8 bases from V and 1 base from J, with 17 bases between. The germline CDR1 and CDR2 sequences are SGHTA and FQGNSA. The CDR3 loop reads CASSLSRVPNTEAFF. The CDR3 coding sequence is TGTGCCAGCTCCCTGTCGAGGGTCCCGAACACTGAAGCTTTCTTT. Full variable domain (rest looked up from reference TRBV7-2 and TRBJ1-1): GAGVSQSPSNKVTEKGKDVELRCDPISGHTALYWYRQSLGQGLEFLIYFQGNSAPDKSGLPSDRFSAERTGGSVSTLTIQRTQQEDSAVYLCASSLSRVPNTEAFFGQGTRLTVV.

This clone turned up a few times. J is TRBJ2-1 and V is TRBV18, with D tentatively TRBD2 (7 bases). The CDR3 spans 16 residues. From germline, CDR1 is KGHSH and CDR2 LQKENI. V lost 2 bases to trimming and J lost 3 bases, with 14 bases between them. The chain's CDR3 is CASSPGLGGSYNEQFF. The CDR3 bases are TGTGCCAGCTCACCAGGACTAGGGGGGAGCTACAATGAGCAGTTCTTC.

This clone was counted a few times. This sequence joins TRBV5-6 and TRBJ2-3; 7 positions agree with TRBD2. The CDR3 spans 15 residues. Germline V CDR1 and CDR2: SGHDT, YYEEEE. J was trimmed by 0 bases and V by 0 bases; bases with no gene match: 1. CDR3 sequence reads: CASSLDGGSTDTQYF. CDR3 nucleotide sequence: TGTGCCAGCAGCTTGGACGGGGGGAGCACAGATACGCAGTATTTT.

The chain combines TRBV5-1 with TRBJ2-7; TRBD2 might be the D (5 bases). The CDR3 is made up of 15 amino acids. The V gene's germline CDR1 is SGHRS and CDR2 YFSETQ. V was clipped by 2 bases and J by 8 bases, with 20 bases between them. CDR3 in amino acids: CASSLGGSPLGKQYF. The CDR3 bases are TGCGCCAGCAGCTTAGGCGGGTCCCCCTTAGGGAAGCAGTACTTC. The full variable domain, its missing parts supplied by reference TRBV5-1 and TRBJ2-7, is KAGVTQTPRYLIKTRGQQVTLSCSPISGHRSVSWYQQTPGQGLQFLFEYFSETQRNKGNFPGRFSGRQFSNSRSEMNVSTLELGDSALYLCASSLGGSPLGKQYFGPGTRLTVT.

This clone appeared a few times. The V gene is TRBV30, the J gene TRBJ2-7; unclear D gene. The CDR3 has 12 amino acids. The V and J ends lost 4 bases and 3 bases respectively, with 10 bases between them. The germline V gene encodes CDR1 GTSNPN and CDR2 SVGIG (reference sequence). The CDR3 sequence is CAWTRQGYEQYF. The DNA of the CDR3 is TGTGCCTGGACAAGACAAGGCTACGAGCAGTACTTC.

V usage is TRBV5-1 and J usage is TRBJ2-3, with TRBD1 matching over 7 bases. CDR1 is SGHRS, CDR2 YFSETQ, per germline. V lost 7 bases to trimming and J lost 7 bases; unmatched junction nucleotides: 12. The CDR3 has 14 residues. CDR3 sequence reads: CASQGTATPNTQYF. In nucleotides, the CDR3 is TGCGCCAGCCAAGGGACAGCCACTCCGAATACGCAGTATTTT.

This rearrangement joins TRBV28 to TRBJ2-2; 9 positions agree with TRBD1. V trimming: 6 bases; J trimming: 8 bases; junction bases outside the gene matches: 13. Germline V gene sequence: CDR1 MDHEN, CDR2 SYDVKM. The CDR3 spans 16 residues. DNA for the CDR3: TGTGCCAGCAGGGCCCCCAGGACAGGGGTGTCTGGGGAGCTGTTTTTT. This gives the protein CASRAPRTGVSGELFF.

The chain uses TRBV18 and TRBJ1-4; TRBD1 might be the D (5 bases). CDR1 is KGHSH and CDR2 is LQKENI in the germline V gene. The CDR3 loop spans 16 amino acids. V was clipped by 4 bases and J by 7 bases, with 19 bases between them. The CDR3 reads CASSRRDNSGGEKLFF. The CDR3 nucleotides are TGTGCCAGCTCACGGCGTGACAACAGCGGGGGTGAAAAACTGTTTTTT.

V is TRBV7-6 and J is TRBJ2-5, with TRBD2 matching over 10 bases. Per germline, CDR1 SGHVS and CDR2 FNYEAQ. Trimming took 7 bases from V and 2 from J; bases not matched to a gene: 10. The CDR3 runs 16 residues. The CDR3 DNA sequence: TGTGCCAGCAACGGCGGGGCTAGCGGGAGACAAGAGACCCAGTACTTC. It codes for CASNGGASGRQETQYF.

This clone has a single count. This chain connects TRBV18 to TRBJ2-2; perhaps TRBD1 as D (6 bases). Between the trimmed V and J ends, which lost 1 base and 3 bases, there was a span of 12 bases. The CDR3 runs to 16 residues. CDR1 and CDR2 (germline): KGHSH, LQKENI. CDR3 in amino acids: CASSPRTGFDTGELFF. DNA for the CDR3: TGTGCCAGCTCACCACGCACAGGGTTCGACACCGGGGAGCTGTTTTTT. The whole variable domain, filled in from reference TRBV18 and TRBJ2-2, reads NAGVMQNPRHLVRRRGQEARLRCSPMKGHSHVYWYRQLPEEGLKFMVYLQKENIIDESGMPKERFSAEFPKEGPSILRIQQVVRGDSAAYFCASSPRTGFDTGELFFGEGSRLTVL.

J is TRBJ1-4 and V is TRBV7-9, with TRBD1 as a possible D gene (6 bases). The V end was cut by 8 bases, the J end by 0 bases, with 10 bases between. This CDR3 spans 14 amino acids. From germline, CDR1 is SEHNR and CDR2 FQNEAQ (reference sequence). For the CDR3, the DNA is TGTGCCAGCCAGGGGATTGCAACTAATGAAAAACTGTTTTTT. It yields the protein CASQGIATNEKLFF.

The chain has TRBV5-1 and TRBJ1-2, with TRBD1 identical over 7 bases. With V trimmed by 4 bases and J by 4 bases, 4 bases remained unmatched. The CDR3 extends over 13 amino acids. Germline lookup yields CDR1 SGHRS and CDR2 YFSETQ. CDR3 amino acids: CASSPDRAYGYTF. CDR3 nucleotides: TGCGCCAGCAGCCCCGACAGGGCCTATGGCTACACCTTC.

The V gene is TRBV5-1, the J gene TRBJ2-2; maybe TRBD2 (5 bases). The CDR3 extends over 15 amino acids. The V and J ends lost 0 bases and 6 bases respectively, with 12 bases between them. Germline CDR1 reads SGHRS; CDR2 reads YFSETQ. In DNA, the CDR3 is TGCGCCAGCAGCTTGGCCGGAACGCGGGCCGGGGAGCTGTTTTTT. Amino acids: CASSLAGTRAGELFF.

J is TRBJ1-2 and V is TRBV9, with TRBD1 matching 8 bases. The V segment lost 0 bases and the J segment 4 bases; nucleotides outside the gene matches: 2. Germline-derived CDR1 and CDR2 are SGDLS and YYNGEE. This CDR3 region has 14 residues. As DNA, the CDR3 is TGTGCCAGCAGCGTAGCGGGACAGGCCTATGGCTACACCTTC. This gives the protein CASSVAGQAYGYTF.

This rearrangement joins TRBV4-3 to TRBJ2-1; 7 positions match TRBD2. This CDR3 region has 19 residues. Per the germline V gene, CDR1 is LGHNA and CDR2 is YSLEER. V was clipped by 0 bases and J by 0 bases; unmatched bases: 11. CDR3 in amino acids: CASSQDHPTTSHSYNEQFF. The CDR3 DNA reads as TGCGCCAGCAGCCAAGATCACCCCACGACTAGCCACTCCTACAATGAGCAGTTCTTC.

CDR3 loop: CASSPGTGAGQPQHF. CDR3 nucleotides: TGTGCCAGCTCACCCGGGACAGGGGCGGGGCAGCCCCAGCATTTT. V and J are TRBV18 and TRBJ1-5; 10 nucleotides align to TRBD1. Germline lookup yields CDR1 KGHSH and CDR2 LQKENI. Trimming took 3 bases from V and 7 from J; bases not matched to a gene: 6. This CDR3 has 15 residues.